One sample yielded the 5 T cell receptor beta chains listed below, sequenced in a study of CD8+CD57+ T cells in acquired aplastic anemia. The template used for profiling TCR beta VDJ and CDR3 was genomic DNA. TCRdb recomputed calls from the reads with MiXCR, one row per CDR3 protein. The data hold roughly 250,000 distinct CDR3 sequences, with around 82% observed a single time. An expansion of CD8+CD57+ cells by flow cytometry had been shown in patients chosen for sequencing. Sequenced: sorted CD4+, CD8+, or CD8+CD57+ T cells (not recorded which) from PBMCs. All receptors come from a human donor with aplastic anemia.

The chain combines TRBV7-8 with TRBJ1-2; TRBD1 agrees at 7 bases. This CDR3 comprises 14 residues. The germline V gene encodes CDR1 SGHVS and CDR2 FQNEAQ. Unmatched junction bases numbered 8, after V lost 10 bases and J lost 0 bases. This chain's CDR3 is CANRGRRANYGYTF. The CDR3 DNA is TGTGCCAACAGGGGTCGGAGAGCTAACTATGGCTACACCTTC.

V and J are TRBV5-4 and TRBJ2-3; D unresolved. Looked up from germline, CDR1 is SGHNT and CDR2 is YYREEE (reference sequence). Trimming took 0 bases from V and 4 from J, leaving 9 bases between them. The CDR3 is 14 amino acids. In nucleotides, the CDR3 is TGTGCCAGCAGCTTGGGCGTCGAGGCAGATACGCAGTATTTT. Translating it yields CASSLGVEADTQYF.

The chain links TRBV7-6 to TRBJ2-7; 8 positions match TRBD1. Trimming took 1 base from V and 5 from J; bases not matched to a gene: 7. The length of the CDR3 is 15 residues. CDR1 and CDR2 (germline): SGHVS, FNYEAQ. CDR3 loop: CASSLEERQGNEQYF. In DNA form, the CDR3 reads TGTGCCAGCAGCTTAGAAGAAAGACAGGGGAACGAGCAGTACTTC. Using reference TRBV7-6 and TRBJ2-7 for the parts outside the CDR3, the full variable domain is GAGVSQSPRYKVTKRGQDVALRCDPISGHVSLYWYRQALGQGPEFLTYFNYEAQQDKSGLPNDRFSAERPEGSISTLTIQRTEQRDSAMYRCASSLEERQGNEQYFGPGTRLTVT.

This chain joins TRBV7-2 and TRBJ2-3; perhaps TRBD2 as D (6 bases). The CDR3 consists of 17 residues. The V and J ends lost 0 bases and 0 bases respectively, with 13 bases between them. Per germline, CDR1 SGHTA and CDR2 FQGNSA. In nucleotides, the CDR3 is TGTGCCAGCAGCTTAGCGCGGCCTAGCGCAAGCACAGATACGCAGTATTTT. Protein product: CASSLARPSASTDTQYF.

The chain has TRBV11-2 and TRBJ1-6; D possibly corresponds to TRBD1 (6 bases). The CDR3 extends over 17 amino acids. Germline CDR1 is SGHAT and CDR2 is FQNNGV. V lost 4 bases, J lost 5 bases, and 18 bases lay in between. CDR3 residues: CASSSSIYRVDNSPLHF. The DNA of the CDR3 is TGTGCCAGCAGCTCGTCTATCTACAGGGTCGATAATTCACCCCTCCACTTT.